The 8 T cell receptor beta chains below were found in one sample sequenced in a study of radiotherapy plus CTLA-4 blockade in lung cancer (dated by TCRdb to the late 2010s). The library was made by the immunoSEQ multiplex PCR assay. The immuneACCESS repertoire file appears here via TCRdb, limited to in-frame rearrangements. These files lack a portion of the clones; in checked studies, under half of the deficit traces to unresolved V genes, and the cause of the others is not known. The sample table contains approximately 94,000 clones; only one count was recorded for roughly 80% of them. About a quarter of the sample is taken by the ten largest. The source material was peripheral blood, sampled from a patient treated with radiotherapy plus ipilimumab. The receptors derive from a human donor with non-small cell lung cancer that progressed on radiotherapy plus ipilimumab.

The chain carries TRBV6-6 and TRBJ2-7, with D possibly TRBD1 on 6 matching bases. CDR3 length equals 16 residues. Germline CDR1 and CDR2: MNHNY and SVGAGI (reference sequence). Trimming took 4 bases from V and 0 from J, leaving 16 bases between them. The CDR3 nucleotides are TGTGCCAGCAGTTTCCCAGAACGGGACAACTCCTACGAGCAGTACTTC. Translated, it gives CASSFPERDNSYEQYF.

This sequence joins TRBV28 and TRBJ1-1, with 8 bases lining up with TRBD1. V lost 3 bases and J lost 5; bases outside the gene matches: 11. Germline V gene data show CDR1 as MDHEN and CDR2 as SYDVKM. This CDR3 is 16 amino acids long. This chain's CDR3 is CASSLRSRGRETEAFF. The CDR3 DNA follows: TGTGCCAGCAGTTTGAGAAGCAGGGGGCGGGAGACTGAAGCTTTCTTT. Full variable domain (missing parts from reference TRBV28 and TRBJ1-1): DVKVTQSSRYLVKRTGEKVFLECVQDMDHENMFWYRQDPGLGLRLIYFSYDVKMKEKGDIPEGYSVSREKKERFSLILESASTNQTSMYLCASSLRSRGRETEAFFGQGTRLTVV.

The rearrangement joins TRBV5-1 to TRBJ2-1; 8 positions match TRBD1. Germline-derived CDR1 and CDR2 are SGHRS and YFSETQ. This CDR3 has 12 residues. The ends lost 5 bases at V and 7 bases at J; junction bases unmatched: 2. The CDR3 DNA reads TGCGCCAGCAGAACAGGGGGGAATGAGCAGTTCTTC. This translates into CASRTGGNEQFF.

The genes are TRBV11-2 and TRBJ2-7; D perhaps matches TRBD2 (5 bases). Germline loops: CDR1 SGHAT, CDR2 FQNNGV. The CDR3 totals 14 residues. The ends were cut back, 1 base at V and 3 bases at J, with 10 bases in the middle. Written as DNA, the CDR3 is TGTGCCAGCAGCTTAGGCCCAGCGGACTACGAGCAGTACGTC. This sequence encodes CASSLGPADYEQYV.

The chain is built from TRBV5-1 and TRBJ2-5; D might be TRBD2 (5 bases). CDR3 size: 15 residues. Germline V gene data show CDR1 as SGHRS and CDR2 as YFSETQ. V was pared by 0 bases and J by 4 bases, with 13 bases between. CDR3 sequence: CASSLEGTSPETQYF. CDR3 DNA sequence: TGCGCCAGCAGCTTGGAAGGAACTAGTCCAGAGACCCAGTACTTC.

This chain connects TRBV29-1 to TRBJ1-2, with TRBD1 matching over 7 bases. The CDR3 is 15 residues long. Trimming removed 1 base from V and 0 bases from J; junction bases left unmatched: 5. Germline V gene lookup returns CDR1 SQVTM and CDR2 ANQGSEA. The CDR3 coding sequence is TGCAGCGTTGAAGGACCCGGGACAGCTAACTATGGCTACACCTTC. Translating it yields CSVEGPGTANYGYTF.

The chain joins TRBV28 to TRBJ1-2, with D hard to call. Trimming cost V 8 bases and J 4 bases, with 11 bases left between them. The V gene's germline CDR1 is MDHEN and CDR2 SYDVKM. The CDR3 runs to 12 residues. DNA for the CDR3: TGTGCCAGCCTAGCCCATTTCTATGGCTACACCTTC. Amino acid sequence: CASLAHFYGYTF.

For the CDR3, the DNA is TGTGCCAGCAGTTTAGGCGGGGGCACAGATACGCAGTATTTT. Its protein product is CASSLGGGTDTQYF. The rearrangement joins TRBV28 to TRBJ2-3; maybe TRBD2 (6 bases). CDR3 size: 14 residues. V was pared by 2 bases and J by 1 base, with 7 bases between. Per the germline V gene, CDR1 is MDHEN and CDR2 is SYDVKM.